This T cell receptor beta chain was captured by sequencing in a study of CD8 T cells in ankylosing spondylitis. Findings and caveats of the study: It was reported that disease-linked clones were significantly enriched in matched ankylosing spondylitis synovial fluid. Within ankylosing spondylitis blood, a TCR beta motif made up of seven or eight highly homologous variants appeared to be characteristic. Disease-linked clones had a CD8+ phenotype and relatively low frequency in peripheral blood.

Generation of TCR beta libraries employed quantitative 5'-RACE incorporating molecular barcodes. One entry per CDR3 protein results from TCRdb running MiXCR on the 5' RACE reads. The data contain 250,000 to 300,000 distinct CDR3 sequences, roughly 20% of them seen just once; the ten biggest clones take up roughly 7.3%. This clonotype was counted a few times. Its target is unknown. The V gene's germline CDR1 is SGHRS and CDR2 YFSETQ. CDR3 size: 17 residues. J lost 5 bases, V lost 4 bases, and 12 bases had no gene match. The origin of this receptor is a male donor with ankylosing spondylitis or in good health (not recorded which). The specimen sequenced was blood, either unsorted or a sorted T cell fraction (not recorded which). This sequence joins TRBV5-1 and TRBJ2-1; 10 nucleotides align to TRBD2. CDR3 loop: CASSAGILAGAHNEQFF. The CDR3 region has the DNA TGCGCCAGCAGCGCCGGGATTCTAGCGGGGGCCCACAATGAGCAGTTCTTC.